The sequence of this TCR beta chain was determined in a study of T-cell reconstitution after alpha-beta-depleted transplantation in children (dated by TCRdb to 2016 to 2018). Some background on the complete study: Using TCR repertoire profiling, the study followed T-cell immune reconstitution in a quantitative way in children after TCRalphabeta/CD19-depleted allogeneic hematopoietic cell transplantation. The paper's findings and limits, for the study overall: Over subsequent months, a decline in hyperexpanded clone frequencies was noted, and after one year, T-cell counts and TCRbeta diversity were mostly ascribed to newly produced T cells. Apparently early alphabetaT-cell count recovery about two months after transplant reportedly relied on only several hundred rapidly expanded clones derived from non-depleted graft cells. In some patients, the high TCRbeta diversity seen at day 60 was put down to recipient T cells and intrathymic progenitors that had survived conditioning.

Receptor libraries were prepared by PCR. Instrument on record: Illumina HiSeq 2500. To normalize quantification of the TCRbeta repertoire, the TCR libraries were built with molecular barcoding that relied on unique molecular identifiers. TCRdb passed the public sequencing reads through fastp at Q25 and MiXCR, retaining productive beta sequences. Rows matching on CDR3 protein sequence are summarized as one entry with the most common DNA and genes. The sample table holds about a million distinct CDR3 sequences, of which about 31% were seen once. In total, the top ten clones hold over 25% of the sample. The label giving this sample's treatment or condition can be read as: allogeneic hematopoietic cell transplantation with graft depleted of TCRalphabeta T cells and CD19 B cells. Transplant recipients were children who received TCRalphabeta/CD19-depleted allogeneic hematopoietic cell grafts. CDR1 and CDR2 (MNHEY, SMNVEV) derive from the germline V gene (reference sequence). V was cut back by 4 bases and J by 5 bases, leaving a gap of 13 bases between them. The CDR3 spans 14 residues, from the cysteine through the phenylalanine. Left in the record is the CDR3 DNA by itself, 42 bases read in frame from the first base.

In regard to this clonotype: Its antigen is unknown. Base qualities are not recorded, but no much larger clone differs from it by a single base.

The sequence is built from TRBV27 and TRBJ2-3, with TRBD2 tentatively as D gene (6 bases match). Sample: PBMCs, mostly from graft donor cells, taken 360 days after TCRalphabeta/CD19-depleted stem cell transplant. This sequence was found in a boy younger than two who had a stem cell transplant for SCID, so the T cells may come from the graft donor. The CDR3 region: CASSSRLGGDTQYF. Here is the DNA: TGTGCCAGCAGTTCCCGTCTGGGGGGAGATACGCAGTATTTT.